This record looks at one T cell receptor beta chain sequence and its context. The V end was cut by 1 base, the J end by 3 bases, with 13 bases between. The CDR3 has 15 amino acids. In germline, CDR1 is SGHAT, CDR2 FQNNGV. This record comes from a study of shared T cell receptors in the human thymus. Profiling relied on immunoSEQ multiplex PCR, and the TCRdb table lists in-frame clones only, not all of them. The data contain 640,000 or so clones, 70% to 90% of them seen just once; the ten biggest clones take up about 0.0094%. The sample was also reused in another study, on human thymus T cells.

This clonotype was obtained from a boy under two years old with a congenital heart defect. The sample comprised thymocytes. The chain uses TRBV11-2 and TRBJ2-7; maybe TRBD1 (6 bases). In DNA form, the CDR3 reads TGTGCCAGCAGCTTAGGGGTGGGGGCTGACTACGAGCAGTACTTC. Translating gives CASSLGVGADYEQYF.